This TCR beta chain was sequenced in a study of blood T cell repertoires in COVID-19. Study-level background: Samples came from the United States, Italy and Spain, spanning acute and convalescent COVID-19. T cells, B-cell-depleted T cells, or PBMCs provided the cDNA or gDNA that served as material.

Per the original methods: Estimated nucleated cell counts came from reference gene primer amplification. Sequencing was performed with immunoSEQ multiplex PCR; in TCRdb, only in-frame clones are kept and a portion is missing. That table is the source of V, J and clone size, and D and trimming were worked out from the DNA. The sample records some 140,000 clones, about 89% being singletons. The CDR3 has 12 amino acids. V was pared by 5 bases and J by 1 base, with 4 bases between. Germline assignment: CDR1 MNHNY and CDR2 SVGAGI (reference sequence). The sequencing input was peripheral blood. This receptor was taken from a man aged 45-65 years with active or convalescent COVID-19. The chain is built from TRBV6-6 and TRBJ2-3; D is unresolved. In DNA, the CDR3 is TGTGCCAGCAGTGGAGGCACAGATACGCAGTATTTT. Protein sequence: CASSGGTDTQYF.